The 18 T cell receptor beta chains reported below all come from one sample, sequenced in a study of siplizumab effects on memory and regulatory T cells. Using immunoSEQ multiplex PCR, the repertoire was profiled, and TCRdb retains in-frame clones only, with some absent. The table shows more than 95,000 clones, with under 95% occurring only once. The sample comprised CD4+ T cells sorted from blood. The receptors here all came from a human donor in good health.

The chain carries TRBV5-1 and TRBJ2-5; weak D call: TRBD2 (5 bases). The V end was cut by 0 bases, the J end by 5 bases, with 8 bases between. CDR1 SGHRS and CDR2 YFSETQ come from the germline V gene. This CDR3 has 13 residues. The DNA for the CDR3 is TGCGCCAGCAGCTTGGTGGGGAGCGAGACCCAGTACTTC. Amino acid sequence: CASSLVGSETQYF.

This sequence joins TRBV5-1 and TRBJ1-2, with 8 bases that match TRBD1. CDR3 length equals 14 residues. J was trimmed by 7 bases and V by 0 bases; bases with no gene match: 5. From germline, CDR1 is SGHRS and CDR2 YFSETQ. The CDR3 DNA reads TGCGCCAGCAGCTTGGAAGCAGGGGGCTTTGGCTACACCTTC. It codes for CASSLEAGGFGYTF.

The chain employs TRBV18 and TRBJ2-5; D may correspond to TRBD1 or TRBD2 (5 bases each). V was pared by 3 bases and J by 1 base, with 9 bases between. The CDR3 contains 14 residues. In germline, CDR1 is KGHSH, CDR2 LQKENI. The CDR3 sequence: CASSPGEIQETQYF. The DNA of the CDR3 is TGTGCCAGCTCACCGGGGGAGATCCAAGAGACCCAGTACTTC.

V gene TRBV5-1 combines with J gene TRBJ2-7; 8 positions agree with TRBD1. The CDR3 contains 16 residues. Per germline, CDR1 SGHRS and CDR2 YFSETQ. V was pared by 2 bases and J by 3 bases, with 10 bases of the junction left unmatched. This chain's CDR3 is CASSFLGSGQGYEQYF. Here the CDR3 DNA reads TGCGCCAGCAGCTTCCTGGGGTCTGGACAGGGCTACGAGCAGTACTTC. The full variable domain, with the rest looked up from reference TRBV5-1 and TRBJ2-7, is KAGVTQTPRYLIKTRGQQVTLSCSPISGHRSVSWYQQTPGQGLQFLFEYFSETQRNKGNFPGRFSGRQFSNSRSEMNVSTLELGDSALYLCASSFLGSGQGYEQYFGPGTRLTVT.

The J gene is TRBJ2-3, the V gene TRBV7-2, with a weak D call TRBD2 (5 bases). CDR1 and CDR2 from the germline V gene are SGHTA and FQGNSA. V lost 5 bases and J lost 5, with 14 bases in between. CDR3 size: 14 residues. The CDR3 region has the DNA TGTGCCAGCAGCCCCCCCCCGGGGAGAGATACGCAGTATTTT. Translation: CASSPPPGRDTQYF.

Notes on this clone: The sample contains more than one DNA sequence encoding this CDR3. The rearrangement uses TRBV5-6 and TRBJ1-4; D gene ambiguous. The V end lost 2 bases, the J end lost 2 bases, and 7 bases lay between the germline ends. Germline V lookup: CDR1 SGHDT, CDR2 YYEEEE. This CDR3 spans 14 amino acids. The CDR3 bases are TGTGCCAGCAGCTTAGGTCAGACTAATGAAAAACTGTTTTTT. Encoded protein: CASSLGQTNEKLFF. The entire variable domain, with the rest obtained from reference TRBV5-6 and TRBJ1-4, is as follows: DAGVTQSPTHLIKTRGQQVTLRCSPKSGHDTVSWYQQALGQGPQFIFQYYEEEERQRGNFPDRFSGHQFPNYSSELNVNALLLGDSALYLCASSLGQTNEKLFFGSGTQLSVL.

The gene calls are TRBV7-3 and TRBJ2-3; 8 nucleotides line up with TRBD1. After removal of 2 bases from V and 8 bases from J, the junction contained 9 bases not matched to a gene. Germline V CDR1 and CDR2: SGHTA, FQGTGA. The CDR3 length is 15 residues. This CDR3 reads CASSLPGDRPTTQYF. CDR3 DNA sequence: TGTGCCAGCAGCTTACCTGGGGACAGGCCAACTACGCAGTATTTT.

The V call is TRBV2, the J call TRBJ1-4; D unresolved. This CDR3 is 14 amino acids long. Germline V gene lookup returns CDR1 SNHLY and CDR2 FYNNEI. Deletions cut 7 bases from V and 0 bases from J, with 9 bases between. CDR3: CASKADPTNEKLFF. In DNA form, the CDR3 reads TGTGCCAGCAAGGCAGACCCAACTAATGAAAAACTGTTTTTT.

This chain joins TRBV28 and TRBJ1-2, with a possible D match to TRBD1 (5 bases). Germline loops: CDR1 MDHEN, CDR2 SYDVKM. Trimming pared 7 bases from V and 8 bases from J, leaving 14 bases between. There are 12 residues in the CDR3. CDR3 sequence reads: CASTGDRRGYTF. DNA of the CDR3: TGTGCCAGCACCGGGGACCGGAGAGGCTACACCTTC.

The rearrangement uses TRBV7-9 and TRBJ2-2; 7 bases are shared with TRBD2. Germline V gene data show CDR1 as SEHNR and CDR2 as FQNEAQ (reference sequence). After removal of 3 bases from V and 1 base from J, the junction contained 5 bases not matched to a gene. The CDR3 is made up of 16 amino acids. CDR3 sequence reads: CASSFYPGGNTGELFF. The CDR3, as DNA: TGTGCCAGCAGCTTCTACCCGGGAGGGAACACCGGGGAGCTGTTTTTT.

V is TRBV10-2 and J is TRBJ2-7; D is undetermined. V shed 7 bases and J shed 2 bases, with 12 bases lying between them. Looked up from germline, CDR1 is WSHSY and CDR2 is SAAADI. This CDR3 has 13 amino acids. The CDR3, as DNA: TGCGCCAGCACCTGGCGGACCACCTACGAGCAGTACTTC. Its translation is CASTWRTTYEQYF.

The chain uses TRBV6-6 and TRBJ1-1; no reliable D call. Germline CDR1 and CDR2: MNHNY and SVGAGI (reference sequence). The germline V and J ends were trimmed by 10 bases and 3 bases, with 9 bases remaining between them. CDR3 length: 11 residues. The chain's CDR3 is CATSPDTEAFF. The CDR3, as DNA: TGTGCCACTTCGCCGGACACTGAAGCTTTCTTT.

V is TRBV6-5 and J is TRBJ1-5; tentatively, D is TRBD1 (5 bases). V lost 7 bases and J lost 6, with 16 bases in between. The CDR3 contains 14 residues. Germline V gene sequence: CDR1 MNHEY, CDR2 SVGAGI. The CDR3 sequence: CASKPGTEFQPQHF. The CDR3, as DNA: TGTGCCAGCAAGCCAGGGACTGAATTTCAGCCCCAGCATTTT.

The chain links TRBV19 to TRBJ1-1, with TRBD1 identical over 7 bases. The CDR3 loop spans 13 amino acids. In germline, CDR1 is LNHDA, CDR2 SQIVND (reference sequence). V trimming: 9 bases; J trimming: 1 base; junction bases outside the gene matches: 5. CDR3 region: CASNGQANTEAFF. The CDR3 nucleotides are TGTGCCAGCAATGGACAGGCGAACACTGAAGCTTTCTTT.

This chain connects TRBV11-3 to TRBJ2-2; TRBD2 is a possible D gene (5 bases). The CDR3 has 12 residues. CDR1 is SGHNT and CDR2 is YENEEA in the germline V gene. Trimming took off 3 bases at V and 7 bases at J, with 6 bases between the two ends. The CDR3 DNA follows: TGTGCCAGCAGCTTCGAGGGCGGGGAGCTGTTTTTT. Translated, it gives CASSFEGGELFF.

This chain joins TRBV4-1 and TRBJ1-4; D may be TRBD1 (6 bases). The germline V and J ends were trimmed by 4 bases and 7 bases, with 19 bases remaining between them. The CDR3 is 16 amino acids. In germline, CDR1 is MGHRA, CDR2 YSYEKL. CDR3 DNA: TGCGCCAGCAGCCTCCGACCCGGGGGCAGCGGTGAAAAACTGTTTTTT. Translation gives CASSLRPGGSGEKLFF.

The chain carries TRBV19 and TRBJ2-3; D tentatively fits TRBD1 or TRBD2 (5 bases each). V was trimmed by 5 bases and J by 4 bases, leaving 13 bases between them. The germline V gene has CDR1 LNHDA and CDR2 SQIVND (reference sequence). The CDR3 has 14 amino acids. This CDR3 reads CASSGAGSPDTQYF. The DNA for the CDR3 is TGTGCCAGTAGTGGGGCAGGGAGTCCAGATACGCAGTATTTT.

The V and J genes are TRBV5-4 and TRBJ1-3, with D unclear. V lost 0 bases and J 0 bases, leaving 7 bases between the germline ends. The CDR3 has 15 amino acids. Germline assignment: CDR1 SGHNT and CDR2 YYREEE (reference sequence). The CDR3 DNA reads as TGTGCCAGCAGCTTGGGACAAAGCTCTGGAAACACCATATATTTT. Its translation is CASSLGQSSGNTIYF.